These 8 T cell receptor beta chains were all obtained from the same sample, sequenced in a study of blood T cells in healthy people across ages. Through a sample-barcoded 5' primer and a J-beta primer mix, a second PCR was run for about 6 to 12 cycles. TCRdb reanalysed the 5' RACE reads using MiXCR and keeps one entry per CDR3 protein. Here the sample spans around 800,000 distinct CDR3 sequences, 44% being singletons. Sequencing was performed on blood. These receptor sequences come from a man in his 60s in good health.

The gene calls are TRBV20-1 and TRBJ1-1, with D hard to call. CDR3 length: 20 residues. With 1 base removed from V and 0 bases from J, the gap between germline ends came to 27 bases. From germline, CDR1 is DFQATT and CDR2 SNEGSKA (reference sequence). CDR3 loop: CSARARLRRRIDPLNTEAFF. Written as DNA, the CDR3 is TGCAGTGCTAGAGCACGTTTAAGAAGGCGAATAGATCCCCTGAACACTGAAGCTTTCTTT.

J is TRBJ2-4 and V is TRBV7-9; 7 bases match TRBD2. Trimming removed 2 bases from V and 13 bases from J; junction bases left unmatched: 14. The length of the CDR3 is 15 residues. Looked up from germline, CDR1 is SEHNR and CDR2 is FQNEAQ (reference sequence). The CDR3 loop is CASSLSSGHSYKQYF. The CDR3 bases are TGTGCCAGCAGCTTAAGTAGCGGGCACTCCTACAAGCAGTACTTC.

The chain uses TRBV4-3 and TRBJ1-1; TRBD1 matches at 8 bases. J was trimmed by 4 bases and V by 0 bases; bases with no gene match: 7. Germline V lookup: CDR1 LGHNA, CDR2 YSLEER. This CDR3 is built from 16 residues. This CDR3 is CASSQELGQGGTEAFF. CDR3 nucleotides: TGCGCCAGCAGCCAAGAATTAGGACAGGGCGGCACTGAAGCTTTCTTT.

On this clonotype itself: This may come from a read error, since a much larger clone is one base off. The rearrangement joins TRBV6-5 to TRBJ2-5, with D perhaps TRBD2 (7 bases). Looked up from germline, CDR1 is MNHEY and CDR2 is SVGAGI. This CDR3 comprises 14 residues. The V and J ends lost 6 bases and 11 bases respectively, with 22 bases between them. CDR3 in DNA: TGTGCCAGCAGAGTAAACAGGGACTACAATGAGCAGTACTTC. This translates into CASRVNRDYNEQYF.

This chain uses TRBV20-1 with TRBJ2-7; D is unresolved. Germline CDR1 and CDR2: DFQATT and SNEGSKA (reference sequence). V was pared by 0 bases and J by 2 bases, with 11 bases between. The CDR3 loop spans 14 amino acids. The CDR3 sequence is CSARDPGGAYEQYF. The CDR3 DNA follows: TGCAGTGCTAGAGATCCGGGTGGGGCCTACGAGCAGTACTTC.

The CDR3 bases are TGTGCCAGCAGCTTCTCCCCCGGACAGGGGCGGAATGAGCAGTTCTTC. The encoded protein is CASSFSPGQGRNEQFF. The chain links TRBV7-2 to TRBJ2-1, with TRBD1 identical over 9 bases. The J segment lost 7 bases and the V segment lost 3 bases, leaving 10 bases of the junction unmatched. Germline V gene data show CDR1 as SGHTA and CDR2 as FQGNSA. The CDR3 covers 16 residues.

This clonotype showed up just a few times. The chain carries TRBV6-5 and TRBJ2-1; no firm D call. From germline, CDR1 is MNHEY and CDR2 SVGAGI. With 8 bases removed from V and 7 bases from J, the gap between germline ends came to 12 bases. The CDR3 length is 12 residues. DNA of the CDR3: TGTGCCAGCGGTATAGGGTGGAATGAGCAGTTCTTC. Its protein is CASGIGWNEQFF.

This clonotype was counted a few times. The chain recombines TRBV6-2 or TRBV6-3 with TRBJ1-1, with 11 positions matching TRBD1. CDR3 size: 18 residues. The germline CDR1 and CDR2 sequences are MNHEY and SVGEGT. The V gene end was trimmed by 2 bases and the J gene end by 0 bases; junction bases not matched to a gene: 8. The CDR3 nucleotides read TGTGCCAGCAGTTACGGGACAGGGGGAGCTCATTTGAACACTGAAGCTTTCTTT. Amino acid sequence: CASSYGTGGAHLNTEAFF.